The rows below give T cell receptor beta chains drawn from one sample of a study of blood T cell repertoires in COVID-19. TCRdb keeps only in-frame clones here, not all; method: immunoSEQ multiplex PCR. The data show roughly 35,000 clones, approximately 81% seen once. The sample consisted of peripheral blood. The receptors were sampled from an elderly man with acute or convalescent COVID-19. Each CDR3 is given with its conserved first and last residue. A D gene is named only where the DNA matches it firmly. The size field is filled for only some rows; it gives once, few, many or a size class.

14,TRBV7-3,-,-,TRBJ2-3,TGTGCCAGCAGCTTAGGGGCAGGCACAGATACGCAGTATTTT,CASSLGAGTDTQYF
15,TRBV10-1,few,-,TRBJ2-1,TGCGCCAGCAGTGAGGGACTGGGGGGGCGGAATGAGCAGTTCTTC,CASSEGLGGRNEQFF
15,TRBV5-8,-,TRBD1,TRBJ2-7,TGTGCCAGCAGCAAGAGGACAGGGGGCTCCTACGAGCAGTACTTC,CASSKRTGGSYEQYF
17,TRBV7-9,-,TRBD2,TRBJ2-3,TGTGCCAGCAGCTCGGGACTAGCGGGGGCCGGCACAGATACGCAGTATTTT,CASSSGLAGAGTDTQYF
20,TRBV5-1,once,TRBD2,TRBJ2-3,TGCGCCAGCAGCAATGCCCCCGGGACTAGCGGGGGTTTAAGCACAGATACGCAGTATTTT,CASSNAPGTSGGLSTDTQYF
16,TRBV5-1,-,TRBD1,TRBJ1-6,TGCGCCAGCAGTCACGGACCGGGACAGAGAAATTCACCCCTCCACTTT,CASSHGPGQRNSPLHF
16,TRBV18,-,-,TRBJ2-7,TGTGCCAGCTCACCCCTCGGCGGACTTGCCTCCTACGAGCAGTACTTC,CASSPLGGLASYEQYF
16,TRBV19,-,TRBD2,TRBJ2-3,TGTGCCAGTACCAGACTAGCGGGGGGGCTGGCAGATACGCAGTATTTT,CASTRLAGGLADTQYF
15,TRBV19,-,TRBD1,TRBJ2-2,TGTGCCAGTAGTATGAGGGGGCGCAGCACCGGGGAGCTGTTTTTT,CASSMRGRSTGELFF
17,TRBV2,-,-,TRBJ1-1,TGTGCCAGCAGAGCCCTACTTTCGGGGGGCAGATACACTGAAGCTTTCTTT,CASRALLSGGRYTEAFF
14,TRBV10-3,few,-,TRBJ1-1,TGTGCCATCAGTGAGTTAGGGGTTCGAAATGAAGCTTTCTTT,CAISELGVRNEAFF
15,TRBV6-5,-,-,TRBJ2-5,TGTGCCAGCAGTTACAGGGCAGCTAGGGGGGAGACCCAGTACTTC,CASSYRAARGETQYF
13,TRBV19,-,TRBD2,TRBJ2-1,TGTGCCAGTAGACCTAGCAGCGGGGTTGAGCAGTTCTTC,CASRPSSGVEQFF
14,TRBV19,-,-,TRBJ1-2,TGTGCCAGTAGTATAGACAGGGAAGGTCGCGACTACACCTTC,CASSIDREGRDYTF
11,TRBV7-2,-,-,TRBJ2-5,TGTGCCAGCAGCCTAGGAGGCGGATTGTACTTC,CASSLGGGLYF
15,TRBV11-3,many,TRBD2,TRBJ2-2,TGTGCCAGCAGCTTTTCTAGCGGGGCCACCGGGGAGCTGTTTTTT,CASSFSSGATGELFF
17,TRBV15,once,-,TRBJ2-3,TGTGCCACCAGCAGAGATTTTATGCTAGTTGGTCCAGATACGCAGTATTTT,CATSRDFMLVGPDTQYF
16,TRBV5-1,once,-,TRBJ1-2,TGCGCCAGCAGTTCCGCCGCTGCGGGGGGAAACTATGGCTACACCTTC,CASSSAAAGGNYGYTF
14,TRBV5-4,-,TRBD1,TRBJ1-3,TGTGCCAGCAGCGTACAGGGGCCTGGAAACACCATATATTTT,CASSVQGPGNTIYF
13,TRBV29-1,-,TRBD1,TRBJ2-3,TGCAGCGAAGGGACAGATAGCACAGATACGCAGTATTTT,CSEGTDSTDTQYF
12,TRBV18,-,-,TRBJ2-5,TGTGCCAGCTCACCAAATGAGGAGACCCAGTACTTC,CASSPNEETQYF
13,TRBV3-1/TRBV3-2,-,-,TRBJ2-7,TGTGCCAGCAGCCAATCTGGGGCCGCCGAGCAGTACTTC,CASSQSGAAEQYF
14,TRBV11-2,once,-,TRBJ2-7,TGTGCCAGCAGCTTAGGGTACGGCTCCTACGAGCAGTACTTC,CASSLGYGSYEQYF
15,TRBV5-5,-,TRBD2,TRBJ2-7,TGTGCCAGCAGCTCGACTAGCGGGAGCCTTTACGAGCAGTACTTC,CASSSTSGSLYEQYF
14,TRBV27,-,TRBD1,TRBJ2-7,TGTGCCAGCAAACCGGGACAGGGGGGCTACGAGCAGTACTTC,CASKPGQGGYEQYF
14,TRBV5-1,-,TRBD1,TRBJ2-2,TGCGCCAGCGCCGGGACAGTCAGCACCGGGGAGCTGTTTTTT,CASAGTVSTGELFF
13,TRBV6-6,-,-,TRBJ1-2,TGTGCCAGCAGCCCCGGACAGTCCTATGGCTACACCTTC,CASSPGQSYGYTF
14,TRBV11-3,-,-,TRBJ2-3,TGTGCCAGCAGCTTAGGTGGGGGCCCAGATACGCAGTATTTT,CASSLGGGPDTQYF
14,TRBV30,once,TRBD1,TRBJ2-5,TGTGCCTGCGGCGGGACAGGGGCAGGGGAGACCCAGTACTTC,CACGGTGAGETQYF
16,TRBV27,-,TRBD1,TRBJ1-4,TGTGCCAGCAGTTCGATTCGGGGACAGGGTAATGAAAAACTGTTTTTT,CASSSIRGQGNEKLFF
15,TRBV19,-,TRBD1,TRBJ1-5,TGTGCCAGTAGCGAACAGGGGGGCGGCAATCAGCCCCAGCATTTT,CASSEQGGGNQPQHF
16,TRBV6-2/TRBV6-3,-,TRBD1,TRBJ2-7,TGTGCCAGCAGTTACGGGCCGAGGGGGCAAGCCTACGAGCAGTACTTC,CASSYGPRGQAYEQYF
16,TRBV3-1/TRBV3-2,many,TRBD1,TRBJ1-5,TGTGCCAGCAGCCCAATCTCACAGGGGGCCCATCAGCCCCAGCATTTT,CASSPISQGAHQPQHF
15,TRBV19,-,TRBD2,TRBJ2-1,TGTGCCAGTAGTATTGGACTAGCGGGGATAAATGAGCAGTTCTTC,CASSIGLAGINEQFF
14,TRBV7-9,-,-,TRBJ2-5,TGTGCCAGCAGCTTAGGAATGGCCCAAGAGACCCAGTACTTC,CASSLGMAQETQYF
13,TRBV7-7,-,-,TRBJ2-2,TGTGCTAGCAGCTTACGCGGAGGCGGGGAGCTGTTTTTT,CASSLRGGGELFF
16,TRBV4-1,-,TRBD2,TRBJ2-3,TGCGCCAGCAGCCAAGAGTCCGCGGGGGGAACAGATACGCAGTATTTT,CASSQESAGGTDTQYF
17,TRBV7-9,-,-,TRBJ2-7,TGTGCCAGCAGCGGTGAGGGCCGAGGGTCCCTCAGATGGGAGCAGTACTTC,CASSGEGRGSLRWEQYF
14,TRBV10-3,-,TRBD1,TRBJ1-5,TGTGCCATCAGGGACAGGGATCCGAATCAGCCCCAGCATTTT,CAIRDRDPNQPQHF
16,TRBV11-2,-,TRBD1,TRBJ1-3,TGTGCCAGCAGCCTCCGACAGGGGGCGAGGGGAAACACCATATATTTT,CASSLRQGARGNTIYF
13,TRBV6-5,few,-,TRBJ2-1,TGTGCCAGCATCGGGGGTGCCTACAATGAGCAGTTCTTC,CASIGGAYNEQFF
15,TRBV5-1,-,-,TRBJ2-1,TGCGCCAGCAGCTTGGGCGCAGGGTGGCTTGGTGAGCAGTTCTTC,CASSLGAGWLGEQFF
16,TRBV5-1,-,TRBD1,TRBJ1-6,TGCGCCAGCAGTTCCGGGACAGGGGGTAGAAATTCACCCCTCCACTTT,CASSSGTGGRNSPLHF
15,TRBV6-2/TRBV6-3,-,TRBD2,TRBJ2-5,TGTGCCAGCAGACCTAGCGGGGGGCCGGGAGAGACCCAGTACTTC,CASRPSGGPGETQYF
14,TRBV7-2,-,TRBD1,TRBJ1-1,TGTGCCAGCAGTGGGACAGGGGGCTCAGCTGAAGCTTTCTTT,CASSGTGGSAEAFF
16,TRBV9,-,TRBD2,TRBJ2-3,TGTGCCAGCAGCCCTCCGGGACTAGCGGGGCAAGATACGCAGTATTTT,CASSPPGLAGQDTQYF